This entry concerns a single T cell receptor beta chain. Its specificity is unknown. This specimen comes from a study of radiation and T cells in renal cell carcinoma. General study points: Top 100 clonotypes averaged approximately 50% in irradiated versus about 43% in nephrectomy-only tumors.

Specified treatment: treatment-naive control, cytoreductive nephrectomy. Sequenced control tumors were from about 11 males and 4 females, median age roughly 60. Assay used: immunoSEQ multiplex PCR; TCRdb lists only in-frame clones, some missing. Of 10,000 to 12,000 clones in the sample, roughly 60% were seen once. This TCR derives from a man in his forties with renal cell carcinoma. Here the sequenced sample was tumor tissue, taken from a patient whose treatment was nephrectomy without radiotherapy.

The CDR3 region has the DNA TGTGCCAGCACCTGCCGCAATGAGCAGTTCTTC. This encodes CASTCRNEQFF. The gene calls are TRBV6-6 and TRBJ2-1; D is undetermined. This CDR3 contains 11 residues. Trimming cost V 7 bases and J 6 bases, with 7 bases left between them. Looked up from germline, CDR1 is MNHNY and CDR2 is SVGAGI (reference sequence).